The rows below give T cell receptor beta chains drawn from one sample of a study of OX40 agonist ivuxolimab in advanced cancers. Here immunoSEQ multiplex PCR was the method, and the copy in TCRdb shows in-frame clones only, minus some. The table shows approximately 80,000 clones, with about 85% occurring only once. The starting material was CD4+ or CD8+ T cells sorted from blood, obtained in a trial of the OX40 agonist ivuxolimab. The receptors shown here come from an adult with an advanced solid tumor such as melanoma, head and neck, liver or kidney cancer. Both conserved end residues are part of each CDR3.

J	V	CDR3
TRBJ2-7	TRBV5-4	CASRILGDYEQYF
TRBJ1-1	TRBV28	CASSSYRGTTEAFF
TRBJ2-3	TRBV7-8	CASSPKKRGTGSTADTQYF
TRBJ2-2	TRBV27	CASSLKVRGTGELFF
TRBJ1-2	TRBV9	CASSATPGPSYGYTF
TRBJ2-7	TRBV27	CASSVTSGSITEQYF
TRBJ1-1	TRBV6-1	CASSASDPNTEAFF
TRBJ2-1	TRBV27	CASSFFGQSEQFF
TRBJ1-1	TRBV19	CASSIGRANTEAFF
TRBJ2-1	TRBV4-3	CASSLGTGLSEQFF
TRBJ2-7	TRBV28	CASSSNPYEQYF
TRBJ2-3	TRBV6-6	CASSPTGTGSTDTQYF
TRBJ2-1	TRBV4-1	CASSQDHMGGNEQFF
TRBJ2-3	TRBV5-6	CASSSTSSRDTQYF
TRBJ2-2	TRBV11-3	CASSDRDRGPTGELFF
TRBJ2-5	TRBV25-1	CASSPGGDWKETQYF
TRBJ2-3	TRBV11-2	CASRLASTDTQYF
TRBJ1-4	TRBV6-1	CASSEWREYEKLFF
TRBJ2-3	TRBV28	CASSQGGTRTDTQYF
TRBJ2-2	TRBV7-9	CASSPRVAGELFF
TRBJ1-2	TRBV5-1	CASSLPADHGYTF
TRBJ2-1	TRBV28	CASSLAGGHNEQFF
TRBJ2-1	TRBV5-6	CASSLRTASALYNEQFF
TRBJ2-7	TRBV5-4	CASSSPKPGQGIYEQYF
TRBJ2-7	TRBV9	CASSDSGRGSDEQYF
TRBJ2-1	TRBV27	CASSLGLAGGDNEQFF
TRBJ2-7	TRBV11-3	CASSLGQFSYEQYF